The 27 T cell receptor beta chains given below trace back to one sample, sequenced in a study of radiotherapy plus CTLA-4 blockade in lung cancer. Using immunoSEQ multiplex PCR, the repertoire was profiled, and TCRdb retains in-frame clones only, with some absent. The table records 30,000 to 45,000 clones, roughly 72% of them present only once. The sample was peripheral blood, taken from a patient treated with radiotherapy plus ipilimumab. The origin of the receptors is a human donor with non-small cell lung cancer who had stable disease on radiotherapy plus ipilimumab.

The chain links TRBV29-1 to TRBJ2-5; 9 bases align to TRBD1. CDR1 is SQVTM and CDR2 is ANQGSEA in the germline V gene. The CDR3 runs to 16 residues. J gave up 7 bases and V 1 base, and 13 bases lay outside the gene matches. CDR3 coding DNA: TGCAGCGTTGAAGGGGGGGACAGGGCGGCCGGGGGGACCCAGTACTTC. Its protein is CSVEGGDRAAGGTQYF.

This clone is a singleton in its sample. The chain is built from TRBV4-1 and TRBJ1-3, with a possible D match to TRBD1 (5 bases). Germline V gene lookup returns CDR1 MGHRA and CDR2 YSYEKL. The CDR3 has 14 amino acids. With 1 base removed from V and 3 bases from J, the gap between germline ends came to 7 bases. The CDR3 sequence: CASSQAGNGNTIYF. The DNA of the CDR3 is TGCGCCAGCAGCCAAGCAGGGAATGGAAACACCATATATTTT.

This chain joins TRBV6-1 and TRBJ1-2; TRBD1 might be the D (6 bases). The CDR3 contains 13 residues. Germline V gene sequence: CDR1 MNHNS, CDR2 SASEGT. V lost 5 bases and J lost 7, with 14 bases in between. The CDR3 DNA reads as TGTGCCAGCAGTCAAGGGACACAACGTGGCTACACCTTC. It specifies CASSQGTQRGYTF.

This chain joins TRBV7-3 and TRBJ2-1; TRBD2 agrees at 8 bases. CDR1 and CDR2 (germline): SGHTA, FQGTGA. CDR3 length equals 17 residues. Trimming at V came to 5 bases and at J to 2 bases, leaving 11 bases not matched to a gene. The CDR3 region is CASSVKVGGGPYNEQFF. The DNA for the CDR3 is TGTGCCAGCAGCGTTAAAGTCGGGGGGGGCCCCTACAATGAGCAGTTCTTC.

The chain combines TRBV30 with TRBJ2-3; D is unclear. Germline-derived CDR1 and CDR2 are GTSNPN and SVGIG (reference sequence). V lost 8 bases to trimming and J lost 4 bases, with 19 bases between them. This CDR3 is 14 amino acids long. In DNA form, the CDR3 reads TGTGCCAGTCAGAGGAGTTCTGGCGCAGATACGCAGTATTTT. Translating gives CASQRSSGADTQYF. Based on the CDR3 plus reference TRBV30 and TRBJ2-3, the full variable domain is SQTIHQWPATLVQPVGSPLSLECTVEGTSNPNLYWYRQAAGRGLQLLFYSVGIGQISSEVPQNLSASRPQDRQFILSSKKLLLSDSGFYLCASQRSSGADTQYFGPGTRLTVL.

This chain joins TRBV2 and TRBJ2-3; 8 nucleotides align to TRBD1. The germline V gene encodes CDR1 SNHLY and CDR2 FYNNEI. Unmatched junction bases numbered 10, after V lost 7 bases and J lost 7 bases. This CDR3 is built from 14 residues. For the CDR3, the DNA is TGTGCCAGCATAAGTCAGGGGGCGTGGAATACGCAGTATTTT. This translates into CASISQGAWNTQYF.

This chain connects TRBV27 to TRBJ1-2; TRBD1 aligns across 7 bases. This CDR3 has 16 amino acids. Trimming took 5 bases from V and 4 from J; bases not matched to a gene: 13. Germline CDR1 MNHEY, CDR2 SMNVEV (reference sequence). The CDR3 here is CASSSGQARDIYGYTF. The CDR3 DNA reads TGTGCCAGCAGTAGTGGACAGGCTCGGGACATCTATGGCTACACCTTC.

The V call is TRBV6-6, the J call TRBJ2-4, with 8 nucleotides matching TRBD1. The CDR3 covers 14 residues. Germline CDR1 is MNHNY and CDR2 is SVGAGI (reference sequence). V dropped 6 bases and J dropped 3; count of bases not matched to a gene: 4. In DNA form, the CDR3 reads TGTGCCAGCAGCTCGGACAGGGACAAAAACATTCAGTACTTC. Its translation is CASSSDRDKNIQYF.

The rearrangement uses TRBV7-9 and TRBJ1-5; the match to TRBD1 covers 7 bases. CDR1 is SEHNR, CDR2 FQNEAQ, per germline (reference sequence). With V trimmed by 1 base and J by 7 bases, 7 bases remained unmatched. This CDR3 is 15 amino acids long. As DNA, the CDR3 is TGTGCCAGCAGCTTAGGAGGCAGGGGGTGGCAGCCCCAGCATTTT. It yields the protein CASSLGGRGWQPQHF.

The rearrangement links TRBV5-5 to TRBJ1-1, with 7 bases identical to TRBD1. Germline V gene sequence: CDR1 SGHKS, CDR2 YYEKEE (reference sequence). There are 14 residues in the CDR3. With V trimmed by 4 bases and J by 1 base, 4 bases remained unmatched. The DNA of the CDR3 is TGTGCCAGCAGCACCCGACAGGGGAACACTGAAGCTTTCTTT. Translation gives CASSTRQGNTEAFF.

The rearrangement links TRBV5-1 to TRBJ1-5; 9 bases are shared with TRBD1. J lost 6 bases, V lost 4 bases, and 2 bases had no gene match. Germline V gene data show CDR1 as SGHRS and CDR2 as YFSETQ. This CDR3 is built from 13 residues. The DNA of the CDR3 is TGCGCCAGCAGCGAGGACAGGGGTCAGCCCCAGCATTTT. Its translation: CASSEDRGQPQHF.

Only one count was recorded for this clone. The genes are TRBV14 and TRBJ1-1; no definite D call. Deletions cut 4 bases from V and 5 bases from J, with 14 bases between. The CDR3 is 14 amino acids. Germline V CDR1 and CDR2: SGHDN, FVKESK. The CDR3 region has the DNA TGTGCCAGCAGCCCGTTGGAGGCTCGGACTGAAGCTTTCTTT. Protein product: CASSPLEARTEAFF.

This chain uses TRBV5-1 with TRBJ2-3; 13 bases fit TRBD2. Germline V lookup: CDR1 SGHRS, CDR2 YFSETQ. V was pared by 4 bases and J by 4 bases, with 6 bases of the junction left unmatched. The length of the CDR3 is 16 residues. This CDR3 reads CASSPGLAGAADTQYF. The CDR3 DNA reads as TGCGCCAGCAGCCCCGGACTAGCGGGGGCCGCAGATACGCAGTATTTT.

The V gene is TRBV2, the J gene TRBJ1-6; D gene ambiguous. This CDR3 is 15 amino acids long. Per germline, CDR1 SNHLY and CDR2 FYNNEI. Trimming left V 5 bases short and J 7 bases short, with 15 bases between. DNA for the CDR3: TGTGCCAGCAGTCAAGAGGACTATCAGAATTCACCCCTCCACTTT. This translates into CASSQEDYQNSPLHF.

The chain has TRBV7-8 and TRBJ2-6; maybe TRBD1 (5 bases). CDR1 and CDR2 from the germline V gene are SGHVS and FQNEAQ. The V end lost 1 base, the J end lost 4 bases, and 11 bases lay between the germline ends. The CDR3 spans 16 residues. CDR3 in DNA: TGTGCCAGCAGCTTAGTGTTAGGGGCCGGGGCCAACGTCCTGACTTTC. Its translation: CASSLVLGAGANVLTF.

This clone was picked up one time. The V gene is TRBV14, the J gene TRBJ2-7; possible D gene TRBD1, 6 bases. This CDR3 is 16 amino acids long. V lost 4 bases to trimming and J lost 2 bases, with 18 bases between them. Germline V gene data show CDR1 as SGHDN and CDR2 as FVKESK. In DNA form, the CDR3 reads TGTGCCAGCAGCCTCCGGACAGCCACCTCTACCTACGAGCAGTACTTC. Translated, it gives CASSLRTATSTYEQYF.

A few counts support this clone. The J gene is TRBJ2-6, the V gene TRBV7-8; D is perhaps TRBD1 (5 bases). Germline V lookup: CDR1 SGHVS, CDR2 FQNEAQ. With 5 bases removed from V and 4 bases from J, the gap between germline ends came to 15 bases. The CDR3 extends over 16 amino acids. CDR3 DNA: TGTGCCAGCAGCCGGTTTACAGGTCCCGGGGCCAACGTCCTGACTTTC. This gives the protein CASSRFTGPGANVLTF. Full variable domain (missing parts from reference TRBV7-8 and TRBJ2-6): GAGVSQSPRYKVAKRGQDVALRCDPISGHVSLFWYQQALGQGPEFLTYFQNEAQLDKSGLPSDRFFAERPEGSVSTLKIQRTQQEDSAVYLCASSRFTGPGANVLTFGAGSRLTVL.

V and J are TRBV7-2 and TRBJ2-4, with 7 bases identical to TRBD1. Unmatched junction bases numbered 13, after V lost 5 bases and J lost 0 bases. Germline-derived CDR1 and CDR2 are SGHTA and FQGNSA. The CDR3 is 18 residues long. The CDR3 DNA reads TGTGCCAGCAGCCCCCCATGGACAGGCCGGGAAGCCAAAAACATTCAGTACTTC. The encoded protein is CASSPPWTGREAKNIQYF.

The chain joins TRBV5-8 to TRBJ2-1; TRBD2 matches 8 bases. With V trimmed by 3 bases and J by 8 bases, 13 bases remained unmatched. This CDR3 has 16 amino acids. From germline, CDR1 is SGHTS and CDR2 YDEGEE. The CDR3 nucleotides are TGTGCCAGCAGCTCACTTTCCTTCAGCGGGGGCTATGAGCAGTTCTTC. It encodes CASSSLSFSGGYEQFF.

The V and J genes are TRBV7-2 and TRBJ1-2; D unclear. Germline V lookup: CDR1 SGHTA, CDR2 FQGNSA. With 1 base removed from V and 7 bases from J, the gap between germline ends came to 16 bases. CDR3 length equals 15 residues. CDR3 in DNA: TGTGCCAGCAGCTTAGTCTCCGTCGGGGTTAGTGGCTACACCTTC. Its translation is CASSLVSVGVSGYTF. Supplemented by reference TRBV7-2 and TRBJ1-2, the full variable domain reads GAGVSQSPSNKVTEKGKDVELRCDPISGHTALYWYRQSLGQGLEFLIYFQGNSAPDKSGLPSDRFSAERTGGSVSTLTIQRTQQEDSAVYLCASSLVSVGVSGYTFGSGTRLTVV.

This chain connects TRBV18 to TRBJ1-3, with 9 bases that match TRBD1. Germline V gene data show CDR1 as KGHSH and CDR2 as LQKENI. V lost 5 bases to trimming and J lost 3 bases; unmatched junction nucleotides: 2. The CDR3 totals 14 residues. CDR3 protein: CASSWDRVGNTIYF. The CDR3 nucleotides read TGTGCCAGCTCATGGGACAGGGTTGGAAACACCATATATTTT.

This clone was seen only once. The CDR3: CASGLVGGLDTEAFF. In nucleotides, the CDR3 is TGTGCTAGTGGTTTGGTCGGAGGTCTGGACACTGAAGCTTTCTTT. The chain couples TRBV12-5 to TRBJ1-1; no clear D. Germline V gene lookup returns CDR1 LGHNT and CDR2 FRNRAP. V was pared by 0 bases and J by 3 bases, with 11 bases between. CDR3 length: 15 amino acids.

This clone was observed a handful of times. V usage is TRBV19 and J usage is TRBJ1-5; no reliable D call. The CDR3 covers 15 residues. The V gene's germline CDR1 is LNHDA and CDR2 SQIVND (reference sequence). V was cut by 8 bases and J by 3 bases, with 17 bases left in between. CDR3 sequence reads: CASRTRESFNQPQHF. CDR3 nucleotides: TGTGCCAGTCGCACAAGGGAGTCTTTCAATCAGCCCCAGCATTTT.

The chain uses TRBV25-1 and TRBJ1-6; TRBD1 matches 9 bases. The CDR3 contains 14 residues. Germline CDR1 is MGHDK and CDR2 is SYGVNS. Trimming at V came to 3 bases and at J to 9 bases, leaving 3 bases not matched to a gene. The CDR3 DNA follows: TGTGCCAGCAGTGAGCCGGGACAGGGTTCACCCCTCCACTTT. This gives the protein CASSEPGQGSPLHF.

This sequence joins TRBV29-1 and TRBJ2-7; no definite D call. CDR1 SQVTM and CDR2 ANQGSEA come from the germline V gene. The CDR3 length is 11 residues. The V and J ends lost 6 bases and 1 base respectively, with 7 bases between them. The CDR3, as DNA: TGCAGCGTCGCACAGTCCTACGAGCAGTACTTC. Encoded protein: CSVAQSYEQYF.

The chain links TRBV30 to TRBJ1-5; TRBD1 agrees at 9 bases. V lost 5 bases and J lost 5; bases outside the gene matches: 4. The CDR3 length is 13 residues. The germline V gene has CDR1 GTSNPN and CDR2 SVGIG (reference sequence). The chain's CDR3 is CAWDRGRDQPQHF. CDR3 bases: TGTGCCTGGGACAGGGGGAGGGATCAGCCCCAGCATTTT.

The CDR3 loop reads CASSFGGAVSYEQYF. The CDR3 region has the DNA TGTGCCAGCAGCTTTGGCGGGGCCGTCTCCTACGAGCAGTACTTC. The V call is TRBV11-3, the J call TRBJ2-7; D possibly corresponds to TRBD2 (6 bases). This CDR3 contains 15 residues. V gave up 3 bases and J gave up 0 bases, with 12 bases separating them. Germline-derived CDR1 and CDR2 are SGHNT and YENEEA.